This T cell receptor (beta chain) was profiled in a study of blood T cell repertoires in COVID-19. About the study: From T cells, B-cell-depleted T cells, or PBMCs came the material, which was cDNA or gDNA.

The germline V and J ends were trimmed by 6 bases and 6 bases, with 9 bases remaining between them. Germline CDR1 and CDR2: SNHLY and FYNNEI. This CDR3 is built from 12 residues. Some clones are missing from TCRdb's copy, which holds only in-frame ones; the method was immunoSEQ multiplex PCR. The data show roughly 200,000 clones, roughly 82% seen once. Sample: PBMCs or T cells enriched from blood (not recorded which). The source of this sequence is a man in his forties or fifties with acute COVID-19. This chain links TRBV2 with TRBJ1-5; D is possibly TRBD1 (5 bases). The CDR3 sequence is CASRKDIQPQHF. CDR3 nucleotides: TGTGCCAGCAGGAAGGACATTCAGCCCCAGCATTTT. Together with reference TRBV2 and TRBJ1-5, the CDR3 gives the full variable domain: EPEVTQTPSHQVTQMGQEVILRCVPISNHLYFYWYRQILGQKVEFLVSFYNNEISEKSEIFDDQFSVERPDGSNFTLKIRSTKLEDSAMYFCASRKDIQPQHFGDGTRLSIL.